This passage covers 18 T cell receptor beta chains from one sample sequenced in a study of glioma-infiltrating T cells. Amplification of TCR alpha and beta CDR3 regions from RNA used iRepertoire nested multiplex PCR. MiXCR, run by TCRdb on the multiplex PCR reads, gives a single entry per CDR3 protein. The sample consists of roughly 200,000 distinct CDR3 sequences, 43% of them appearing once. Sequenced sample: glioma tissue, nonneoplastic brain tissue, or PBMCs (not recorded which). These receptors were obtained from a human donor with low-grade glioma or glioblastoma, undergoing nonglioma brain surgery, or in good health (not recorded which).

There are many counts of this clonotype. The V gene is TRBV10-3, the J gene TRBJ1-1, with a possible D match to TRBD1 (5 bases). Germline CDR1 reads ENHRY; CDR2 reads SYGVKD. This CDR3 comprises 15 residues. V was trimmed by 2 bases and J by 3 bases, leaving 13 bases between them. CDR3 nucleotides: TGTGCCATCAGTGAGAGGCAGGGCCTTGACACTGAAGCTTTCTTT. It is translated as CAISERQGLDTEAFF.

Note on this clonotype: One end of the junction does not line up with germline, which may come from a read error. The gene calls are TRBV20-1 and TRBJ2-3, with 16 nucleotides matching TRBD2. Germline V gene data show CDR1 as DFQATT and CDR2 as SNEGSKA (reference sequence). The CDR3 covers 19 residues. CDR3 region: CSPLGGLAGGRHVTNTQYF. CDR3 bases: TGCAGTCCCCTGGGGGGACTAGCGGGAGGGCGGCACGTCACAAATACGCAGTATTTT.

This chain joins TRBV20-1 and TRBJ2-1, with 9 bases aligning to TRBD2. The CDR3 is 18 amino acids. From germline, CDR1 is DFQATT and CDR2 SNEGSKA (reference sequence). The J segment lost 10 bases and the V segment lost 6 bases, leaving 25 bases of the junction unmatched. As DNA, the CDR3 is TGCAGTGCAAGTAGGACTAGCGAGAGAAATTTTCAAGTAGGCGAGCAGTTCTTC. Translation: CSASRTSERNFQVGEQFF.

In regard to this clonotype: An end of the junction differs from the germline gene, which may be a read error. This chain connects TRBV19 to TRBJ2-5, with TRBD1 identical over 7 bases. CDR1 is LNHDA and CDR2 is SQIVND in the germline V gene (reference sequence). CDR3 length equals 15 residues. CDR3 amino acids: CAGSLHRGPQETQYF. CDR3 sequence (DNA): TGTGCCGGTAGCCTCCACAGGGGACCTCAAGAGACCCAGTACTTC. The full variable domain, in which reference TRBV19 and TRBJ2-5 provide the parts outside the CDR3, is DGGITQSPKYLFRKEGQNVTLSCEQNLNHDAMYWYRQDPGQGLRLIYYSQIVNDFQKGDIAEGYSVSREKKESFPLTVTSAQKNPTAFYLCAGSLHRGPQETQYFGPGTRLLVL.

The V call is TRBV18, the J call TRBJ2-7; D is uncertain. Germline values: CDR1 KGHSH, CDR2 LQKENI. There are 15 residues in the CDR3. V shed 1 base and J shed 1 base, with 11 bases lying between them. The CDR3 here is CASSPLPMWSYEQYF. CDR3 in DNA: TGTGCCAGCTCACCACTCCCCATGTGGTCCTACGAGCAGTACTTC.

As concerns this clonotype: This may be a read error, as it is one base from a much larger clone. This chain links TRBV19 with TRBJ1-5, with D possibly being TRBD1 (5 bases). The CDR3 covers 15 residues. Germline V gene data show CDR1 as LNHDA and CDR2 as SQIVND (reference sequence). CDR3 sequence reads: CASSSQGGGNKPQHF. DNA of the CDR3: TGTGCCAGTAGTAGCCAGGGAGGAGGCAATAAGCCCCAGCATTTT.

In this sample, this clonotype turned up many times. The chain combines TRBV19 with TRBJ2-1, with D perhaps TRBD1 (6 bases). The CDR3 spans 14 residues. Per the germline V gene, CDR1 is LNHDA and CDR2 is SQIVND (reference sequence). Trimming left V 2 bases short and J 4 bases short, with 9 bases between. CDR3: CASSIQGMYNEQFF. Written as DNA, the CDR3 is TGTGCCAGTAGTATACAGGGGATGTACAATGAGCAGTTCTTC.

V is TRBV19 and J is TRBJ1-5; a weak D match, TRBD1 (5 bases). This CDR3 contains 14 residues. V lost 8 bases and J 5 bases, leaving 16 bases between the germline ends. Per the germline V gene, CDR1 is LNHDA and CDR2 is SQIVND (reference sequence). CDR3 sequence reads: CASVPTGVDQPQHF. In DNA, the CDR3 is TGTGCCAGTGTCCCGACGGGGGTTGATCAGCCCCAGCATTTT.

This clonotype came up a few times. This may be a read error, as it is one base from a much larger clone. This chain links TRBV25-1 with TRBJ1-4; perhaps TRBD1 as D (6 bases). This CDR3 is built from 13 residues. Germline assignment: CDR1 MGHDK and CDR2 SYGVNS. V was clipped by 7 bases and J by 7 bases, with 13 bases between them. The CDR3 nucleotides read TGTGCCAGCAACCAACAGGGTGGTGAAAAACTGTTTTTT. Translation: CASNQQGGEKLFF.

This clonotype was seen ten or more times. The rearrangement links TRBV20-1 to TRBJ2-1; D uncertain. The CDR3 is 14 amino acids. V lost 1 base and J lost 9, with 16 bases in between. Looked up from germline, CDR1 is DFQATT and CDR2 is SNEGSKA (reference sequence). The CDR3 DNA reads as TGCAGTGCTAGAGGGATATCGGATAGGGTTGAGCAGTTCTTC. It is translated as CSARGISDRVEQFF.

This sequence joins TRBV6-2 or TRBV6-3 and TRBJ2-7; tentative D call: TRBD1 (6 bases). V lost 4 bases, J lost 3 bases, and 10 bases lay in between. The CDR3 spans 13 residues. Germline CDR1 reads MNHEY; CDR2 reads SVGEGT. The CDR3 is CASSWGHDYEQYF. The CDR3 coding sequence is TGTGCCAGCAGTTGGGGACACGACTACGAGCAGTACTTC.

The chain recombines TRBV12-3 or TRBV12-4 with TRBJ2-1, with 13 bases identical to TRBD2. Losses at the gene ends were 6 bases for V and 1 base for J; bases not matched to a gene: 12. CDR3 length equals 19 residues. CDR3 residues: CASRRRLAGGTESYNEQFF. CDR3 sequence (DNA): TGTGCCAGCAGGCGACGACTAGCGGGAGGAACGGAGTCCTACAATGAGCAGTTCTTC.

The V call is TRBV6-1, the J call TRBJ1-2; D unclear. Germline CDR1 and CDR2: MNHNS and SASEGT. This CDR3 region has 14 residues. V shed 3 bases and J shed 9 bases, with 17 bases lying between them. CDR3 nucleotides: TGTGCCAGCAGTGAGGCGGAAAAGGGTCGAAGCTACACCTTC. Encoded protein: CASSEAEKGRSYTF.

In its sample, this clonotype was seen a few times. The CDR3 DNA follows: TGCAGCGTTGAAGATTGGAGACAGAACACAGATACGCAGTATTTT. Its translation: CSVEDWRQNTDTQYF. The chain couples TRBV29-1 to TRBJ2-3, with a possible D match to TRBD1 (5 bases). The CDR3 totals 15 residues. Trimming removed 0 bases at V and 2 bases at J, with 12 bases between. CDR1 is SQVTM and CDR2 is ANQGSEA in the germline V gene.

In its sample, this clonotype was seen a few times. One end of the junction does not line up with germline, which may come from a read error. The chain employs TRBV12-3 or TRBV12-4 and TRBJ1-3; weak D call: TRBD1 (5 bases). This CDR3 region has 16 residues. CDR3 protein: CASSLGGGRSGDTIYF. CDR3 bases: TGTGCCAGCAGTTTAGGGGGGGGAAGGTCTGGAGACACCATATATTTT.

This clonotype came up a few times. V gene TRBV5-5 combines with J gene TRBJ2-1, with D maybe TRBD1 (6 bases). The CDR3 is made up of 15 amino acids. Trimming stripped 0 bases from V and 5 bases from J, with 12 bases between. Per the germline V gene, CDR1 is SGHKS and CDR2 is YYEKEE (reference sequence). CDR3 amino acids: CASSLEQGSHNEQFF. For the CDR3, the DNA is TGTGCCAGCAGCTTGGAACAGGGTTCCCACAATGAGCAGTTCTTC.

This clonotype showed up many times. The chain employs TRBV6-1 and TRBJ2-1, with 8 bases lining up with TRBD1. Losses at the gene ends were 7 bases for V and 3 bases for J; bases not matched to a gene: 11. This CDR3 is 16 amino acids long. Germline CDR1 is MNHNS and CDR2 is SASEGT. CDR3 in amino acids: CASNGEGTGGYNEQFF. The CDR3 DNA is TGTGCCAGCAACGGAGAGGGAACAGGGGGCTACAATGAGCAGTTCTTC.

Note on this clonotype: The junction and the germline gene differ at one end; a read error may be behind it. The genes are TRBV5-1 and TRBJ1-1, with D uncertain. Germline V lookup: CDR1 SGHRS, CDR2 YFSETQ. This CDR3 is 14 amino acids long. CDR3 DNA sequence: TGCGCCAGCAGCTTGGATTCCACGAACACTGAAGGTTTCTTT. Amino acid sequence: CASSLDSTNTEGFF.